The present entry profiles one T cell receptor (beta chain) with its context. Participant ages covered about 18 to 100 years across approximately 25 US areas. Assignments of participants to cohorts depended upon their own reported clinical history. Germline CDR1 is MRHNA and CDR2 is SNTAGT. V was clipped by 4 bases and J by 1 base, with 7 bases between them. CDR3 length: 13 residues. This entry comes from a study of blood T cell repertoires in COVID-19. At the level of the study: T cells, B-cell-depleted T cells, or PBMCs supplied cDNA or gDNA.

Authors' analysis steps: Estimation of nucleated cell counts was performed using reference gene primer amplification. Clones were sequenced by immunoSEQ multiplex PCR, and TCRdb holds only the in-frame ones, with some missing. That table supplies the V and J calls and clone size; D and trimming were determined from the DNA. The sample has some 300,000 clones, 88% seen once. This clonotype originated in a woman aged 25 to 45 who had recovered from COVID-19. This rearrangement joins TRBV6-4 to TRBJ1-2, with D unresolved. The sequenced sample consisted of PBMCs or T cells enriched from blood (not recorded which). CDR3 sequence: CASSVAFNYGYTF. The CDR3 coding sequence is TGTGCCAGCAGTGTGGCCTTTAACTATGGCTACACCTTC.